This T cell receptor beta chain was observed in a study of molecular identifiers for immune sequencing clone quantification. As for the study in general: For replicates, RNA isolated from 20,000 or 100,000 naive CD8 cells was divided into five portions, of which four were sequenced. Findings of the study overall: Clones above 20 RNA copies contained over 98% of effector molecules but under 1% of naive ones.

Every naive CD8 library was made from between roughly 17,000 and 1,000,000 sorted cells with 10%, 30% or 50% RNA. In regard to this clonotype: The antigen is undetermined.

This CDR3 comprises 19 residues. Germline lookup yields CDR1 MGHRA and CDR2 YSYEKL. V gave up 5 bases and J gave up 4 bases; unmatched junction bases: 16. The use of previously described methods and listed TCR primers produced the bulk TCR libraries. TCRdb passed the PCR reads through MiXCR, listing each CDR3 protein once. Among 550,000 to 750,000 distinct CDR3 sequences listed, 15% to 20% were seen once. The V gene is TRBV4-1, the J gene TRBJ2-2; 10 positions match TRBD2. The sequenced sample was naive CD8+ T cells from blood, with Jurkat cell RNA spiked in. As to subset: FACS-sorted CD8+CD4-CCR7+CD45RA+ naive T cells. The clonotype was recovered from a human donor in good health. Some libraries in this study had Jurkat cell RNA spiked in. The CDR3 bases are TGCGCCAGCAGCTGGACCCCCCCAGCGGGAGGGCCTGTCACCGGGGAGCTGTTTTTT. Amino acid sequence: CASSWTPPAGGPVTGELFF.